The T cell receptor (beta chain) described here comes from a study of T cell repertoires in cytomegalovirus infection. This clonotype turned up a few times. Its antigen remains unidentified. V was pared by 5 bases and J by 6 bases, with 11 bases between. This CDR3 is 13 amino acids long. CDR1 and CDR2 from the germline V gene are SGHVS and FNYEAQ. TCRdb processed the reads anew with MiXCR; each CDR3 protein has one entry. The sample contains hundreds of thousands of distinct CDR3 sequences, roughly 36% of which appear only once. The receptor comes from a human donor in good health (CMV status not recorded). Some clones in this sample may be carry-over from other donors' samples. The sequencing used cultured PBMCs, collected from culture after CMV antigen stimulation. The chain combines TRBV7-6 with TRBJ2-1; D might be TRBD2 (6 bases). The CDR3 region is CASSNRELNEQFF. CDR3 DNA sequence: TGTGCCAGCAGCAACCGGGAGCTCAATGAGCAGTTCTTC.